The 10 T cell receptor beta chains in this list originate from one sample, sequenced in a study of T cell repertoires in cytomegalovirus infection. For these TCRs, the target antigens are not known. Each CDR3 protein gets one entry after TCRdb re-called the reads with MiXCR. Of fewer than 1,000,000 distinct CDR3 sequences in the sample, approximately 31% were seen once. The material was cultured CD8+ T cells from PBMCs, obtained from culture after CMV antigen stimulation. The receptors derive from a human donor in good health (CMV status not recorded). Some clones in this sample may be carry-over from other donors' samples.

The J gene is TRBJ2-1, the V gene TRBV12-5, with unresolved D. Between the trimmed V and J ends, which lost 6 bases and 4 bases, there was a span of 10 bases. The CDR3 runs 13 residues. CDR1 and CDR2 from the germline V gene are LGHNT and FRNRAP. The CDR3 DNA reads TGTGCTAGTGGGATGACTCAGTACAATGAGCAGTTCTTC. Protein: CASGMTQYNEQFF.

This chain uses TRBV6-2 or TRBV6-3 with TRBJ1-2; TRBD1 aligns across 7 bases. V was pared by 4 bases and J by 4 bases, with 12 bases of the junction left unmatched. The CDR3 is 16 residues long. Looked up from germline, CDR1 is MNHEY and CDR2 is SVGEGT. DNA for the CDR3: TGTGCCAGCAGTTCGCTGGAGACAGGGCGCCGCTATGGCTACACCTTC. Amino acid sequence: CASSSLETGRRYGYTF.

V usage is TRBV12-5 and J usage is TRBJ2-3, with D maybe TRBD1 (6 bases). This CDR3 contains 16 residues. Trimming took 4 bases from V and 4 from J, leaving 18 bases between them. Germline CDR1 reads LGHNT; CDR2 reads FRNRAP. The CDR3 region is CASGSKRTANPDTQYF. For the CDR3, the DNA is TGTGCTAGTGGTTCAAAAAGGACAGCGAATCCAGATACGCAGTATTTT.

The J gene is TRBJ1-6, the V gene TRBV14; tentatively, D is TRBD1 (6 bases). V lost 0 bases and J lost 0, with 15 bases in between. Germline values: CDR1 SGHDN, CDR2 FVKESK. The CDR3 contains 19 residues. CDR3 sequence (DNA): TGTGCCAGCAGCCAAGATTCCCTTGGACAGAGCTCCTATAATTCACCCCTCCACTTT. Translation: CASSQDSLGQSSYNSPLHF. Supplemented by reference TRBV14 and TRBJ1-6, the full variable domain reads EAGVTQFPSHSVIEKGQTVTLRCDPISGHDNLYWYRRVMGKEIKFLLHFVKESKQDESGMPNNRFLAERTGGTYSTLKVQPAELEDSGVYFCASSQDSLGQSSYNSPLHFGNGTRLTVT.

This clonotype was recorded only once. Germline and junction disagree at one end, which may indicate a read error. The chain has TRBV7-9 and TRBJ1-6, with a weak D call TRBD1 (6 bases). The length of the CDR3 is 17 residues. In germline, CDR1 is SEHNR, CDR2 FQNEAQ (reference sequence). The DNA for the CDR3 is TGTGCCAGCAGCCCGAGGCGGGGGGCGGAAAATAATTCATCCCTCCACTTT. Its translation is CASSPRRGAENNSSLHF.

A note on this clonotype: A much larger clonotype is one base distant, so this may be a read error. The J gene is TRBJ2-7, the V gene TRBV7-2, with D hard to call. The germline gives CDR1 SGHTA, CDR2 FQGNSA. The CDR3 sequence is 12 residues long. This CDR3 reads CACSLGVLEQYF. The CDR3 DNA sequence: TGTGCCTGCAGCTTAGGCGTGTTGGAGCAGTACTTC.

The gene calls are TRBV28 and TRBJ2-1; the match to TRBD2 covers 8 bases. From germline, CDR1 is MDHEN and CDR2 SYDVKM. The CDR3 is made up of 18 amino acids. V lost 2 bases to trimming and J lost 0 bases; unmatched junction nucleotides: 9. CDR3 amino acids: CASSLDHGGGSSYNEQFF. DNA of the CDR3: TGTGCCAGCAGTTTAGATCATGGCGGGGGGTCCTCCTACAATGAGCAGTTCTTC.

The gene calls are TRBV24-1 and TRBJ2-1; 10 bases fit TRBD2. The ends lost 4 bases at V and 1 base at J; junction bases unmatched: 3. CDR3 length: 16 residues. Germline-derived CDR1 and CDR2 are KGHDR and SFDVKD. CDR3 region: CATSDRTSGSYNEQFF. CDR3 DNA sequence: TGTGCCACCAGTGACCGGACTAGCGGTTCCTACAATGAGCAGTTCTTC.

This clonotype was seen a handful of times. The V and J genes are TRBV28 and TRBJ1-3, with D perhaps matching TRBD1 (5 bases). This CDR3 has 15 residues. Looked up from germline, CDR1 is MDHEN and CDR2 is SYDVKM. V gave up 7 bases and J gave up 3 bases, with 16 bases separating them. As DNA, the CDR3 is TGTGCCAGCAAATTCGAAGCAGGGAGTGGAAACACCATATATTTT. Encoded protein: CASKFEAGSGNTIYF.

This clonotype was detected many times. This rearrangement joins TRBV7-2 to TRBJ2-3; D unresolved. Germline V lookup: CDR1 SGHTA, CDR2 FQGNSA. The CDR3 has 13 residues. Deletions cut 3 bases from V and 6 bases from J, with 10 bases between. The CDR3 protein is CASSFVDWDTQYF. The CDR3 DNA reads as TGTGCCAGCAGCTTTGTGGATTGGGATACGCAGTATTTT.